Listed below are T cell receptor beta chains from one sample, sequenced in a study of cytotoxic CD8 clonotypes in ibrutinib-treated CLL. Produced via immunoSEQ multiplex PCR; TCRdb's table is partial and in-frame only. Counted here are about 68,000 clones, around 68% occurring once; the ten biggest clones make up around 5.8%. Sequenced material: PBMCs, taken after 12 months of ibrutinib treatment. These receptor sequences come from a human donor with chronic lymphocytic leukemia. CDR3s include the opening cysteine and the closing phenylalanine or tryptophan. The D gene is left open where the match is weak. Size values are once, few and many counts, or a class for expanded clones, and some rows have none.

size: .; V: TRBV6-1; D: TRBD1; J: TRBJ1-1; CDR3: CASSRTGVQAFF; DNA: TGTGCCAGCAGTAGGACAGGGGTACAGGCTTTCTTT
size: .; V: TRBV10-3; D: .; J: TRBJ2-7; CDR3: CASRRTGSAYEQYF; DNA: TGTGCCAGCAGACGTACAGGTTCGGCCTACGAGCAGTACTTC
size: .; V: TRBV5-1; D: TRBD1; J: TRBJ2-5; CDR3: CASNSGGAGQETQYF; DNA: TGCGCCAGCAATTCAGGGGGCGCGGGACAAGAGACCCAGTACTTC
size: few; V: TRBV21-1; D: .; J: TRBJ1-5; CDR3: CASSRGPNQPQHF; DNA: TGTGCCAGCAGCCGGGGGCCGAATCAGCCCCAGCATTTT
size: .; V: TRBV6-1; D: TRBD1; J: TRBJ2-3; CDR3: CASYRGPGDTQYF; DNA: TGTGCCAGCTACAGGGGGCCCGGAGATACGCAGTATTTT
size: .; V: TRBV5-1; D: TRBD1; J: TRBJ2-4; CDR3: CASSWGQGSNIQYF; DNA: TGCGCCAGCAGCTGGGGACAGGGGTCGAACATTCAGTACTTC
size: .; V: TRBV5-1; D: TRBD2; J: TRBJ2-3; CDR3: CASSLGLAGGTDTQYF; DNA: TGCGCCAGCAGCTTGGGCCTAGCGGGGGGCACAGATACGCAGTATTTT
size: .; V: TRBV6-5; D: .; J: TRBJ1-1; CDR3: CASSYTGQGDTEAFF; DNA: TGTGCCAGCAGTTATACAGGCCAGGGAGACACTGAAGCTTTCTTT
size: .; V: TRBV29-1; D: TRBD2; J: TRBJ2-5; CDR3: CSVAATKAGGPRETQYF; DNA: TGCAGCGTTGCCGCGACTAAAGCGGGGGGGCCGAGGGAGACCCAGTACTTC
size: once; V: TRBV13; D: .; J: TRBJ2-1; CDR3: CASSLEVGGASGSNEQFF; DNA: TGTGCCAGCAGCTTAGAGGTCGGGGGAGCATCCGGGTCAAATGAGCAGTTCTTC
size: .; V: TRBV5-4; D: .; J: TRBJ2-5; CDR3: CASSLDNRETQYF; DNA: TGTGCCAGCAGCTTGGACAATCGAGAGACCCAGTACTTC
size: .; V: TRBV7-8; D: .; J: TRBJ2-3; CDR3: CASSPGRDTQYF; DNA: TGTGCCAGCAGCCCCGGGCGCGATACGCAGTATTTT
size: few; V: TRBV4-1; D: .; J: TRBJ1-2; CDR3: CASSQVEAVANYGYTF; DNA: TGCGCCAGCAGCCAAGTGGAGGCGGTAGCTAACTATGGCTACACCTTC
size: few; V: TRBV14; D: .; J: TRBJ1-4; CDR3: CASSQVPGVGEKLFF; DNA: TGTGCCAGCAGCCAAGTACCGGGGGTGGGTGAAAAACTGTTTTTT
size: few; V: TRBV29-1; D: TRBD1; J: TRBJ2-3; CDR3: CSSEGASTDTQYF; DNA: TGCAGCAGTGAGGGGGCTAGCACAGATACGCAGTATTTT
size: .; V: TRBV6-5; D: .; J: TRBJ2-7; CDR3: CATQIQGSSYEQYF; DNA: TGTGCCACCCAGATACAGGGCAGCTCCTACGAGCAGTACTTC
size: .; V: TRBV29-1; D: TRBD1; J: TRBJ1-1; CDR3: CSSTTGTGGRTEAFF; DNA: TGCAGCTCCACAACGGGGACAGGGGGCCGAACTGAAGCTTTCTTT
size: .; V: TRBV30; D: .; J: TRBJ1-1; CDR3: CAWSVGRRGTEAFF; DNA: TGTGCCTGGAGTGTGGGGAGACGGGGCACTGAAGCTTTCTTT
size: .; V: TRBV7-9; D: .; J: TRBJ2-7; CDR3: CASSQPGARGQYF; DNA: TGTGCCAGCAGCCAGCCCGGGGCCAGAGGGCAGTACTTC
size: .; V: TRBV6-6; D: TRBD1; J: TRBJ1-5; CDR3: CASKGGLNQPQHF; DNA: TGTGCCAGTAAAGGGGGCCTAAATCAGCCCCAGCATTTT
size: .; V: TRBV21-1; D: .; J: TRBJ2-3; CDR3: CARDRGLRTDTQYF; DNA: TGTGCCAGGGACAGGGGGTTACGCACAGATACGCAGTATTTT
size: .; V: TRBV15; D: TRBD2; J: TRBJ2-3; CDR3: CATSRRTSGGTDTQYF; DNA: TGTGCCACCAGCAGAAGGACTAGCGGGGGCACAGATACGCAGTATTTT
size: .; V: TRBV28; D: .; J: TRBJ1-1; CDR3: CASSFGSMNTEAFF; DNA: TGTGCCAGCAGTTTTGGCAGCATGAACACTGAAGCTTTCTTT
size: .; V: TRBV19; D: .; J: TRBJ2-4; CDR3: CASSMSPLDIQYF; DNA: TGTGCCAGTAGTATGTCCCCCCTAGACATTCAGTACTTC
size: .; V: TRBV6-1; D: .; J: TRBJ2-1; CDR3: CASRSSMGNEQFF; DNA: TGTGCCAGCAGGTCTTCCATGGGAAATGAGCAGTTCTTC
size: .; V: TRBV5-4; D: .; J: TRBJ1-2; CDR3: CASFSKAVGVEYGYTF; DNA: TGTGCCAGCTTCTCCAAAGCGGTGGGGGTAGAGTATGGCTACACCTTC
size: few; V: TRBV28; D: .; J: TRBJ1-6; CDR3: CASSPGTAYNSPLHF; DNA: TGTGCCAGCAGTCCCGGGACCGCCTATAATTCACCCCTCCACTTT
size: few; V: TRBV10-1; D: .; J: TRBJ2-2; CDR3: CASSESTGPGELFF; DNA: TGCGCCAGCAGTGAGTCGACAGGCCCCGGGGAGCTGTTTTTT
size: .; V: TRBV6-6; D: .; J: TRBJ1-2; CDR3: CASGQINYGYTF; DNA: TGTGCCAGCGGACAGATAAACTATGGCTACACCTTC
size: .; V: TRBV19; D: .; J: TRBJ2-7; CDR3: CASSIGTAGTYEQYF; DNA: TGTGCCAGTAGTATTGGGACGGCGGGGACCTACGAGCAGTACTTC
size: .; V: TRBV6-1; D: TRBD1; J: TRBJ1-3; CDR3: CASRQGGGNTIYF; DNA: TGTGCCAGTCGTCAGGGGGGTGGAAACACCATATATTTT
size: few; V: TRBV6-6; D: .; J: TRBJ1-2; CDR3: CASSPGRGYGYTF; DNA: TGTGCCAGCAGCCCCGGACGGGGTTATGGCTACACCTTC
size: .; V: TRBV27; D: .; J: TRBJ2-2; CDR3: CASSLLGRLGTGELFF; DNA: TGTGCCAGCAGTTTACTCGGTCGGCTGGGCACCGGGGAGCTGTTTTTT
size: .; V: TRBV6-1; D: .; J: TRBJ1-1; CDR3: CASSPTSGRNTEAFF; DNA: TGTGCCAGCAGCCCGACCTCTGGTCGGAACACTGAAGCTTTCTTT
size: .; V: TRBV7-2; D: TRBD2; J: TRBJ2-3; CDR3: CASSLPTSGVDTQYF; DNA: TGTGCCAGCAGCTTGCCGACTAGCGGGGTAGATACGCAGTATTTT
size: .; V: TRBV27; D: .; J: TRBJ2-3; CDR3: CASSLGETSTDTQYF; DNA: TGTGCCAGCAGTTTAGGGGAGACTAGCACAGATACGCAGTATTTT
size: .; V: TRBV5-1; D: .; J: TRBJ2-3; CDR3: CASSPGARGTQYF; DNA: TGCGCCAGCAGCCCCGGGGCGCGGGGTACGCAGTATTTT
size: .; V: TRBV4-1; D: TRBD1; J: TRBJ2-1; CDR3: CASSHTGTGTNEQFF; DNA: TGCGCCAGCAGCCACACCGGGACAGGAACCAATGAGCAGTTCTTC
size: .; V: TRBV18; D: .; J: TRBJ2-7; CDR3: CASSPRRGYEQYF; DNA: TGTGCCAGCTCACCCCGCAGGGGCTACGAGCAGTACTTC
size: .; V: TRBV27; D: .; J: TRBJ1-2; CDR3: CASSLTQGRYGYTF; DNA: TGTGCCAGCAGTTTAACCCAGGGGAGGTATGGCTACACCTTC
size: .; V: TRBV7-6; D: .; J: TRBJ2-5; CDR3: CASTYTQGLGETQYF; DNA: TGTGCCAGCACGTACACGCAGGGGTTGGGGGAGACCCAGTACTTC
size: few; V: TRBV15; D: .; J: TRBJ1-5; CDR3: CATSRDPHGGNQPQHF; DNA: TGTGCCACCAGCAGAGATCCCCATGGAGGTAATCAGCCCCAGCATTTT
size: .; V: TRBV7-2; D: TRBD1; J: TRBJ2-5; CDR3: CASSSGPHRGQIQETQYF; DNA: TGTGCCAGCAGCTCGGGGCCCCACAGGGGCCAGATTCAAGAGACCCAGTACTTC
size: .; V: TRBV7-9; D: .; J: TRBJ1-1; CDR3: CASSLRQNTEAFF; DNA: TGTGCCAGCAGCCTAAGACAGAACACTGAAGCTTTCTTT
size: once; V: TRBV2; D: TRBD2; J: TRBJ2-3; CDR3: CASSEGAGNWDTQYF; DNA: TGTGCCAGCAGTGAAGGAGCGGGGAATTGGGATACGCAGTATTTT
size: .; V: TRBV6-1; D: TRBD2; J: TRBJ2-1; CDR3: CASRGSPAGVEQFF; DNA: TGTGCCAGCAGGGGGAGTCCAGCGGGGGTCGAGCAGTTCTTC
size: .; V: TRBV29-1; D: .; J: TRBJ2-3; CDR3: CSVVKPDSTDTQYF; DNA: TGCAGCGTTGTCAAGCCCGATTCCACAGATACGCAGTATTTT
size: .; V: TRBV5-5; D: .; J: TRBJ1-5; CDR3: CASSHLASDSNQPQHF; DNA: TGTGCCAGCAGCCACTTGGCCAGTGATAGCAATCAGCCCCAGCATTTT
size: .; V: TRBV7-2; D: .; J: TRBJ2-3; CDR3: CASSARGGGPDTQYF; DNA: TGTGCCAGCAGCGCAAGAGGAGGAGGCCCAGATACGCAGTATTTT
size: .; V: TRBV27; D: .; J: TRBJ2-2; CDR3: CASSSGQITGELFF; DNA: TGTGCCAGCAGTTCGGGACAAATCACCGGGGAGCTGTTTTTT
size: .; V: TRBV7-2; D: .; J: TRBJ2-1; CDR3: CASSRRDTGNEQFF; DNA: TGTGCCAGCAGCCGAAGGGACACTGGCAATGAGCAGTTCTTC
size: .; V: TRBV4-1; D: .; J: TRBJ2-1; CDR3: CASSQGASGSYNEQFF; DNA: TGCGCCAGCAGCCAAGGGGCCTCAGGGTCCTACAATGAGCAGTTCTTC
size: few; V: TRBV19; D: .; J: TRBJ2-1; CDR3: CASSSRYYNEQFF; DNA: TGTGCCAGTAGTAGCCGGTACTACAATGAGCAGTTCTTC
size: .; V: TRBV7-6; D: TRBD2; J: TRBJ2-3; CDR3: CASSFSGGVDTQYF; DNA: TGTGCCAGCAGCTTTAGCGGGGGGGTAGATACGCAGTATTTT
size: medium-sized; V: TRBV4-1; D: .; J: TRBJ2-7; CDR3: CASSARQYSYEQYF; DNA: TGCGCCAGCAGCGCCAGACAGTACTCCTACGAGCAGTACTTC
size: .; V: TRBV30; D: TRBD1; J: TRBJ1-2; CDR3: CAWTPTGISGYTF; DNA: TGTGCCTGGACCCCGACAGGGATAAGTGGCTACACCTTC
size: .; V: TRBV6-6; D: .; J: TRBJ1-1; CDR3: CASSGTVNTEAFF; DNA: TGTGCCAGCAGCGGGACGGTGAACACTGAAGCTTTCTTT